A selection of T cell receptor beta chains follows, all from one sample in a study of blood T cell repertoires in COVID-19. Method: immunoSEQ multiplex PCR; TCRdb's copy keeps in-frame clones and lacks some. Of fewer than 200,000 clones listed, 84% are singletons. Sequencing input: peripheral blood. The origin of the receptors is an elderly woman with COVID-19, enrolled during active disease. Each CDR3 is given with its conserved first and last residue. D genes are given only for firm matches. The size of a clone is reported for some rows only, either as once, few or many, or as a class for expanded clones.

cdr3_length: 15; d_call: -; j_call: TRBJ1-4; v_call: TRBV15; clone_size: -; cdr3_nt: TGTGCCACCAGCAGAGATAGACAGGACGATGAAAAACTGTTTTTT; cdr3_aa: CATSRDRQDDEKLFF
cdr3_length: 14; d_call: -; j_call: TRBJ1-2; v_call: TRBV6-5; clone_size: -; cdr3_nt: TGTGCCAGCAGTTACACAGGGAATTTATATGGCTACACCTTC; cdr3_aa: CASSYTGNLYGYTF
cdr3_length: 15; d_call: -; j_call: TRBJ1-5; v_call: TRBV27; clone_size: -; cdr3_nt: TGTGCCAGCAGTCCGGCGGCGAATAGCAATCAGCCCCAGCATTTT; cdr3_aa: CASSPAANSNQPQHF
cdr3_length: 15; d_call: -; j_call: TRBJ1-2; v_call: TRBV10-3; clone_size: -; cdr3_nt: TGTGCCATCAGTGAGTCGAGGCAGCTTTGGGATGGCTACACCTTC; cdr3_aa: CAISESRQLWDGYTF
cdr3_length: 13; d_call: -; j_call: TRBJ2-1; v_call: TRBV3-1/TRBV3-2; clone_size: -; cdr3_nt: TGTGCCAGCAGCCCTAGCTCCTACAATGAGCAGTTCTTC; cdr3_aa: CASSPSSYNEQFF
cdr3_length: 13; d_call: TRBD2; j_call: TRBJ2-5; v_call: TRBV19; clone_size: once; cdr3_nt: TGTGCCAGTAGTCCCGGGGGGGGAGAGACCCAGTACTTC; cdr3_aa: CASSPGGGETQYF
cdr3_length: 16; d_call: TRBD1; j_call: TRBJ1-1; v_call: TRBV9; clone_size: once; cdr3_nt: TGTGCCAGCAGCGTAGCTACAGGACAGGCAAACACTGAAGCTTTCTTT; cdr3_aa: CASSVATGQANTEAFF
cdr3_length: 16; d_call: -; j_call: TRBJ1-1; v_call: TRBV10-3; clone_size: -; cdr3_nt: TGTGCCATCAGGCGAGAGGGGGGGGGTCCGAACACTGAAGCTTTCTTT; cdr3_aa: CAIRREGGGPNTEAFF
cdr3_length: 13; d_call: TRBD1; j_call: TRBJ1-6; v_call: TRBV5-1; clone_size: -; cdr3_nt: TGCGCCAGCAGCTTCGACAGGGATTCACCCCTCCACTTT; cdr3_aa: CASSFDRDSPLHF
cdr3_length: 15; d_call: TRBD1; j_call: TRBJ1-1; v_call: TRBV11-2; clone_size: -; cdr3_nt: TGTGCCAGCAGTATACAGGGGGCAGGGAACACTGAAGCTTTCTTT; cdr3_aa: CASSIQGAGNTEAFF
cdr3_length: 12; d_call: -; j_call: TRBJ2-5; v_call: TRBV3-1/TRBV3-2; clone_size: -; cdr3_nt: TGTGCCAGCAGTCGAATCAGAGAGACCCAGTACTTC; cdr3_aa: CASSRIRETQYF
cdr3_length: 15; d_call: TRBD1; j_call: TRBJ2-6; v_call: TRBV2; clone_size: -; cdr3_nt: TGTGCCAGCAACCCTGACAGGGCTGGGGCCAACGTCCTGACTTTC; cdr3_aa: CASNPDRAGANVLTF
cdr3_length: 15; d_call: -; j_call: TRBJ1-2; v_call: TRBV7-9; clone_size: -; cdr3_nt: TGTGCCAGCAGCTTAGGGGCGGTGGGGCGGAGTGGCTACACCTTC; cdr3_aa: CASSLGAVGRSGYTF
cdr3_length: 15; d_call: TRBD1; j_call: TRBJ2-1; v_call: TRBV6-1; clone_size: few; cdr3_nt: TGTGCCAGCAGTGAAGCCGGCAGGGGGAGCACTGAGCAGTTCTTC; cdr3_aa: CASSEAGRGSTEQFF
cdr3_length: 15; d_call: -; j_call: TRBJ2-5; v_call: TRBV2; clone_size: -; cdr3_nt: TGTGCCAGCAGTATGGCCCCTTCCCAACCGGGGACCCAGTACTTC; cdr3_aa: CASSMAPSQPGTQYF
cdr3_length: 16; d_call: TRBD2; j_call: TRBJ2-3; v_call: TRBV6-1; clone_size: -; cdr3_nt: TGTGCCAGCAGTGAAGGGACTAGTCGCCGCACAGATACGCAGTATTTT; cdr3_aa: CASSEGTSRRTDTQYF
cdr3_length: 14; d_call: -; j_call: TRBJ1-2; v_call: TRBV18; clone_size: -; cdr3_nt: TGTGCCAGCTCACCACTCCGCGACAGTTTGGGCTACACCTTC; cdr3_aa: CASSPLRDSLGYTF
cdr3_length: 14; d_call: -; j_call: TRBJ2-7; v_call: TRBV27; clone_size: -; cdr3_nt: TGTGCCAGCAGTATCGGGCCCTACGAGGGCGAGCAGTACTTC; cdr3_aa: CASSIGPYEGEQYF
cdr3_length: 16; d_call: TRBD1; j_call: TRBJ2-5; v_call: TRBV15; clone_size: -; cdr3_nt: TGTGCCACTAGCAGAGACCGGACAGGGGGCAGCGAGACCCAGTACTTC; cdr3_aa: CATSRDRTGGSETQYF
cdr3_length: 12; d_call: -; j_call: TRBJ2-3; v_call: TRBV10-1; clone_size: -; cdr3_nt: TGCGCCAGCGCGCCTAACACAGATACGCAGTATTTT; cdr3_aa: CASAPNTDTQYF
cdr3_length: 12; d_call: -; j_call: TRBJ2-7; v_call: TRBV6-2/TRBV6-3; clone_size: -; cdr3_nt: TGTGCCAGCAGTTCCAGACTCATCGAGCAGTACTTC; cdr3_aa: CASSSRLIEQYF
cdr3_length: 13; d_call: -; j_call: TRBJ1-1; v_call: TRBV5-1; clone_size: -; cdr3_nt: TGCGCCAGCAGCTTCGGACAGAGGACTGAAGCTTTCTTT; cdr3_aa: CASSFGQRTEAFF
cdr3_length: 12; d_call: -; j_call: TRBJ2-7; v_call: TRBV2; clone_size: -; cdr3_nt: TGTGCCAGCAGTGTGACTGGGTACGAGCAGTACTTC; cdr3_aa: CASSVTGYEQYF
cdr3_length: 11; d_call: -; j_call: TRBJ1-2; v_call: TRBV30; clone_size: -; cdr3_nt: TGTGCCTGGAGTCACCTATATGGCTACACCTTC; cdr3_aa: CAWSHLYGYTF
cdr3_length: 16; d_call: TRBD1; j_call: TRBJ2-5; v_call: TRBV18; clone_size: -; cdr3_nt: TGTGCCAGCTCACCGCCCACAGGGGTGAAGGGAGAGACCCAGTACTTC; cdr3_aa: CASSPPTGVKGETQYF
cdr3_length: 16; d_call: -; j_call: TRBJ2-7; v_call: TRBV24-1; clone_size: -; cdr3_nt: TGTGCCACCAGTGATCCCAACCTGGGCCCCACCTACGAGCAGTACTTC; cdr3_aa: CATSDPNLGPTYEQYF
cdr3_length: 11; d_call: TRBD2; j_call: TRBJ2-1; v_call: TRBV3-1/TRBV3-2; clone_size: -; cdr3_nt: TGTGCCAGCAGCCAAAGCGGGGGGCAGTTCTTC; cdr3_aa: CASSQSGGQFF
cdr3_length: 15; d_call: -; j_call: TRBJ1-1; v_call: TRBV6-5; clone_size: -; cdr3_nt: TGTGCCAGCAGAACACAGGGAAACGGGATCACTGAAGCTTTCTTT; cdr3_aa: CASRTQGNGITEAFF
cdr3_length: 15; d_call: -; j_call: TRBJ1-2; v_call: TRBV4-1; clone_size: -; cdr3_nt: TGCGCCAGCAGTCCCAACTGGGGGGGGGCGCTTGGCTACACCTTC; cdr3_aa: CASSPNWGGALGYTF
cdr3_length: 15; d_call: TRBD2; j_call: TRBJ2-5; v_call: TRBV2; clone_size: -; cdr3_nt: TGTGCCAGCAGTGAGCATAGCGGGAGCGGGGAGACCCAGTACTTC; cdr3_aa: CASSEHSGSGETQYF
cdr3_length: 18; d_call: TRBD2; j_call: TRBJ2-3; v_call: TRBV10-3; clone_size: -; cdr3_nt: TGTGCCATCAGTGAGATTACTAGCGGGGGGGCCTTTTCTGATACGCAGTATTTT; cdr3_aa: CAISEITSGGAFSDTQYF
cdr3_length: 15; d_call: TRBD1; j_call: TRBJ1-2; v_call: TRBV5-6; clone_size: few; cdr3_nt: TGTGCCAGCAGCTTTGGGCCAGGGGGCGCTTATGGCTACACCTTC; cdr3_aa: CASSFGPGGAYGYTF